This T cell receptor beta chain was sequenced for a study of OX40 agonist ivuxolimab in advanced cancers. Notes on the research overall: The costimulatory receptor OX40 (CD134) was targeted by ivuxolimab, a fully human IgG2 agonistic monoclonal antibody. The paper describes the monotherapy dose-escalation part (N = 52 patients) of the phase I trial of ivuxolimab. Among the roughly 52 dose-escalation patients, about 19 had hepatocellular carcinoma, around 15 melanoma, 9 renal cell carcinoma and 9 head and neck cancer. Prior anti-PD-1, anti-PD-L1 or anti-CTLA-4 therapy was permitted, and checkpoint inhibitors had been received by approximately 39% of dose-escalation patients. Intravenous ivuxolimab was administered to patients every 2 weeks at six dose levels: 0.01, 0.1, 0.3, 1.5, 3 and 10 mg/kg. Partial responses occurred in three dose-escalation patients: two with cutaneous melanoma and one with hepatocellular carcinoma. A male proportion of 70% to 90% and a mean age of 60 years, ranging from about 23 to 79, were recorded for the dose-escalation cohort. Peripheral TCRbeta sequencing aimed to test whether ivuxolimab altered TCR sequence diversity and caused clonal T-cell expansion. Beyond this particular receptor, the publication reports: After ivuxolimab, more expanded clones were found on average in CD8+ T cells than in CD4+ T cells. At doses from 0.1 to 3.0 mg/kg, clonal expansion was seen in both CD4+ and CD8+ blood T cells between baseline and week 6. Antigen specificity was not determined for the clonally expanded peripheral T cells. Low levels of normalized T-cell clonal expansion were also seen in some patients who did not respond. In the 0.1-3.0 mg/kg groups, partial responders had among the lowest normalized peripheral clonal expansion, particularly in CD8+ T cells.

About this clone: This receptor's antigen is unknown. Qualities for individual bases were not recorded, and no much larger clone is one base off. At the DNA level, this CDR3 is encoded by other sequences in the same sample as well.

Inclusive of the bounding cysteine and phenylalanine, the CDR3 is 14 residues long. The only DNA kept is the CDR3, 42 bases in frame from the first base. CDR1 and CDR2, per the germline V gene, are SGHRS and YFSETQ. V is trimmed back by 4 bases and J by 4 bases, and the junction contains 5 bases that no gene match accounts for. For sequencing of the TCRbeta CDR3 region, genomic DNA was extracted from the sorted cells. TCRbeta CDR3 regions were sequenced using the immunoSEQ Assay. In its TCRdb copy, this immuneACCESS table keeps in-frame sequences only and misses some clones. Where compared with another copy, unresolved V genes explain less than half of these, and the others have no known cause. Recorded for this sample are tens of thousands of clones; roughly 80% of them occurred a single time. Together, the top ten hold roughly 4.6% of the sample. Patients with autoimmune disease history or receiving systemic immunosuppression were excluded from the trial. Peripheral blood for TCR sequencing was collected from all dose cohorts at baseline, on cycle 4 day 1, and on cycle 7 day 1. Samples came from an open-label, multicenter, first-in-human phase I dose-escalation trial of ivuxolimab. The trial enrolled adults with locally advanced or metastatic head and neck squamous cell, hepatocellular, melanoma or renal cell carcinoma. Before TCR sequencing, CD4+ T cells and CD8+ T cells were sorted from peripheral blood as separate populations.

The rearranged segments are TRBV5-1 and TRBJ1-3; 7 bases in the middle match TRBD1. The clonotype comes from an adult with an advanced solid tumor such as melanoma, head and neck, liver or kidney cancer. Sequencing was performed on CD4+ or CD8+ T cells sorted from blood, taken in a trial of the OX40 agonist ivuxolimab. The CDR3 sequence is CASSPDRAGNTIYF. The DNA sequence follows: TGCGCCAGCAGCCCCGACAGGGCCGGAAACACCATATATTTT.